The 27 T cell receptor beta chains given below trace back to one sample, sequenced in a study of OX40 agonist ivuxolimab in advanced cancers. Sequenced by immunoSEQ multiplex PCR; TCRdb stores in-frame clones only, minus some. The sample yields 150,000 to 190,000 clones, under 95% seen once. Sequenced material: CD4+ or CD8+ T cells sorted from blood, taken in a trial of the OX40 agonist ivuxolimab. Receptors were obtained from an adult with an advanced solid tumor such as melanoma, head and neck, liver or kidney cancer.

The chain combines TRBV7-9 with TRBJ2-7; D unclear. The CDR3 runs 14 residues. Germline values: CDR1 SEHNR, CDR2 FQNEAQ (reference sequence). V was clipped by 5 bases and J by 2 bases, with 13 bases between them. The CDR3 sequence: CASSLTYYPYEQYF. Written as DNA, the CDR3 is TGTGCCAGCAGCCTTACATATTATCCCTACGAGCAGTACTTC.

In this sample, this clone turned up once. The CDR3 loop is CASSLSVANNEQFF. For the CDR3, the DNA is TGTGCCAGCAGCTTAAGCGTAGCGAACAATGAGCAGTTCTTC. This chain connects TRBV7-9 to TRBJ2-1, with D possibly TRBD2 on 5 matching bases. The CDR3 is 14 residues long. Germline V gives CDR1 SEHNR, CDR2 FQNEAQ (reference sequence). V was cut by 2 bases and J by 5 bases, with 10 bases left in between.

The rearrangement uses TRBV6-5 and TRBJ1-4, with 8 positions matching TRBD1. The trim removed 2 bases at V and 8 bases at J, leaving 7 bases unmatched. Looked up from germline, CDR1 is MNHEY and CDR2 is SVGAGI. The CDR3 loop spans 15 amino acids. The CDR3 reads CASSYTRGRREKLFF. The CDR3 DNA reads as TGTGCCAGCAGTTACACCAGGGGGCGTAGGGAAAAACTGTTTTTT.

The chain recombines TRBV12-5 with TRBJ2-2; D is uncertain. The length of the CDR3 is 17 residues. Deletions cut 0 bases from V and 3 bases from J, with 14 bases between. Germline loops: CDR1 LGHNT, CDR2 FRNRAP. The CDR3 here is CASGLVRSGSYTGELFF. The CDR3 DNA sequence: TGTGCTAGTGGTTTGGTACGGTCCGGATCATACACCGGGGAGCTGTTTTTT.

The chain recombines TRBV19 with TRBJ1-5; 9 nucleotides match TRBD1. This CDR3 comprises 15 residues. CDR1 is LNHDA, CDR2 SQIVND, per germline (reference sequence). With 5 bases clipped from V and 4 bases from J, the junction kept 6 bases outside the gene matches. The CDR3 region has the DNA TGTGCCAGTAGTCCGGGGACAGGGAGAAATCAGCCCCAGCATTTT. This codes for CASSPGTGRNQPQHF.

The CDR3 here is CASSSGRDRRGGYTF. CDR3 nucleotides: TGCGCCAGCAGCTCTGGCCGGGACAGGCGGGGGGGCTACACCTTC. This sequence joins TRBV4-3 and TRBJ1-2, with 8 bases that match TRBD1. Germline loops: CDR1 LGHNA, CDR2 YSLEER. V shed 5 bases, J shed 8 bases, and the junction held 13 bases outside the gene matches. This CDR3 is built from 15 residues.

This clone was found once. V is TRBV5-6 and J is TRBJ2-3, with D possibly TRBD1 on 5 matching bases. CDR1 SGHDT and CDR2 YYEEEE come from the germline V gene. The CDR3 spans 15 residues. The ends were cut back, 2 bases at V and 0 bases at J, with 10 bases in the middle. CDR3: CASSLRAGSTDTQYF. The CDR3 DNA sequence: TGTGCCAGCAGCTTACGAGCAGGGAGCACAGATACGCAGTATTTT. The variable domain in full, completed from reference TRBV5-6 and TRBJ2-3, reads DAGVTQSPTHLIKTRGQQVTLRCSPKSGHDTVSWYQQALGQGPQFIFQYYEEEERQRGNFPDRFSGHQFPNYSSELNVNALLLGDSALYLCASSLRAGSTDTQYFGPGTRLTVL.

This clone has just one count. The CDR3, as DNA: TGTGCCAGCAGTTTATTCGCCTCTGGGGCCAACGTCCTGACTTTC. It yields the protein CASSLFASGANVLTF. The chain links TRBV28 to TRBJ2-6, with D hard to call. V lost 1 base, J lost 0 bases, and 4 bases lay in between. Germline V CDR1 and CDR2: MDHEN, SYDVKM. This CDR3 region has 15 residues. The full variable domain, with the rest looked up from reference TRBV28 and TRBJ2-6, is DVKVTQSSRYLVKRTGEKVFLECVQDMDHENMFWYRQDPGLGLRLIYFSYDVKMKEKGDIPEGYSVSREKKERFSLILESASTNQTSMYLCASSLFASGANVLTFGAGSRLTVL.

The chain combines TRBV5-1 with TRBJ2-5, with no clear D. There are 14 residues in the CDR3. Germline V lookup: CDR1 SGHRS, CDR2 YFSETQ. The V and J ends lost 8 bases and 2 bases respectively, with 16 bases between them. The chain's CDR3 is CASKTLADQETQYF. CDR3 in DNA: TGCGCCAGTAAGACATTGGCGGATCAAGAGACCCAGTACTTC.

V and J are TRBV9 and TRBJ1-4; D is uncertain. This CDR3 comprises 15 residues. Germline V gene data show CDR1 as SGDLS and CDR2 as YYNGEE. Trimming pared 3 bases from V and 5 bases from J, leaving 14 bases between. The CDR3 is CASSARGIVNEKLFF. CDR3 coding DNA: TGTGCCAGCAGCGCCCGCGGGATAGTGAATGAAAAACTGTTTTTT.

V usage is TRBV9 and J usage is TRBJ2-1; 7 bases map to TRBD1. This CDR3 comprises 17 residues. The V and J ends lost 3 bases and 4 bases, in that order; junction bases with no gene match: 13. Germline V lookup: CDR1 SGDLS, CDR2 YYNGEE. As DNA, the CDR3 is TGTGCCAGCAGCGCGAACACCGGGACAGTCCTATACAATGAGCAGTTCTTC. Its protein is CASSANTGTVLYNEQFF.

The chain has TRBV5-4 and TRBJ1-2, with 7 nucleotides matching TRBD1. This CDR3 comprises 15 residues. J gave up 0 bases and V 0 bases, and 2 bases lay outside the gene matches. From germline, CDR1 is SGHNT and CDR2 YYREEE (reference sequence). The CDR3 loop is CASSLGDRPNYGYTF. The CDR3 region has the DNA TGTGCCAGCAGCTTGGGGGACAGACCTAACTATGGCTACACCTTC.

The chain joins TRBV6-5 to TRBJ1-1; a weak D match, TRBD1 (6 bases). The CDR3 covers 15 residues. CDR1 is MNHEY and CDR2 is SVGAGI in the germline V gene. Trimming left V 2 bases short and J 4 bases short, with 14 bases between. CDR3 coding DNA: TGTGCCAGCAGTTACGGGGGGGGCAGGATCACTGAAGCTTTCTTT. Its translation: CASSYGGGRITEAFF.

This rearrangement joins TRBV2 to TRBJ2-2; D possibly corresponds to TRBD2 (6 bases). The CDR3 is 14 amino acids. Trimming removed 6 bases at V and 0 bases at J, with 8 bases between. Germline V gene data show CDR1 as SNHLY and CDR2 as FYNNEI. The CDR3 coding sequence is TGTGCCAGCAGGGGGGACTCGAACACCGGGGAGCTGTTTTTT. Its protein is CASRGDSNTGELFF.

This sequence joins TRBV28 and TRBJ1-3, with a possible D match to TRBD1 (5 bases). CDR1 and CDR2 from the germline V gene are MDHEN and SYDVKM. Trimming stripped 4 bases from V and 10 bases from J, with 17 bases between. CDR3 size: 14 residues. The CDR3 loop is CASSSTLGGKTIYF. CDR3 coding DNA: TGTGCCAGCAGTTCTACACTCGGGGGGAAGACCATATATTTT.

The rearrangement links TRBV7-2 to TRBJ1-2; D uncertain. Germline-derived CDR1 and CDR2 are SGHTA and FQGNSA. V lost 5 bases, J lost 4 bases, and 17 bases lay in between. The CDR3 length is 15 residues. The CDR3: CASSPPPGLPYGYTF. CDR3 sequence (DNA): TGTGCCAGCAGCCCACCCCCCGGACTTCCCTATGGCTACACCTTC. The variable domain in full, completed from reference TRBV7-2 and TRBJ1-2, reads GAGVSQSPSNKVTEKGKDVELRCDPISGHTALYWYRQSLGQGLEFLIYFQGNSAPDKSGLPSDRFSAERTGGSVSTLTIQRTQQEDSAVYLCASSPPPGLPYGYTFGSGTRLTVV.

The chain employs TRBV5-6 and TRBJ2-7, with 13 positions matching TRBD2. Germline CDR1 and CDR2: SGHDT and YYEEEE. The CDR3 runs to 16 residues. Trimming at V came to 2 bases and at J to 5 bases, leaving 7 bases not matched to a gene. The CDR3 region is CASSFSRTSGSDEQYF. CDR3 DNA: TGTGCCAGCAGCTTTTCAAGGACTAGCGGGAGTGACGAGCAGTACTTC.

This CDR3 reads CASSRPGTGGSPLHF. Written as DNA, the CDR3 is TGTGCCAGCAGTCGTCCCGGGACAGGGGGTTCACCCCTCCACTTT. This chain links TRBV25-1 with TRBJ1-6; 11 bases agree with TRBD1. Trimming removed 5 bases from V and 9 bases from J; junction bases left unmatched: 6. The germline CDR1 and CDR2 sequences are MGHDK and SYGVNS. This CDR3 contains 15 residues. Variable domain in full (rest from reference TRBV25-1 and TRBJ1-6): EADIYQTPRYLVIGTGKKITLECSQTMGHDKMYWYQQDPGMELHLIHYSYGVNSTEKGDLSSESTVSRIRTEHFPLTLESARPSHTSQYLCASSRPGTGGSPLHFGNGTRLTVT.

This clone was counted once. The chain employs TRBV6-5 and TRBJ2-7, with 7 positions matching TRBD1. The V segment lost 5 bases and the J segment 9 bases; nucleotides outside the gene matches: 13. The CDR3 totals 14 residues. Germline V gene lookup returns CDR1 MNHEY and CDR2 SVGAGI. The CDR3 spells CASSTQKQGFGQYF. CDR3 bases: TGTGCCAGCAGTACTCAAAAACAGGGGTTCGGGCAGTACTTC.

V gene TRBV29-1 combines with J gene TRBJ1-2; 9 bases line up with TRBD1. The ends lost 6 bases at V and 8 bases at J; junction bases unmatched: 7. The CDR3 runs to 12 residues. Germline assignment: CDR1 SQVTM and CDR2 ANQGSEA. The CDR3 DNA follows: TGCAGCGTGGTGGACAGGGGAGGAGGCTACACCTTC. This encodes CSVVDRGGGYTF.

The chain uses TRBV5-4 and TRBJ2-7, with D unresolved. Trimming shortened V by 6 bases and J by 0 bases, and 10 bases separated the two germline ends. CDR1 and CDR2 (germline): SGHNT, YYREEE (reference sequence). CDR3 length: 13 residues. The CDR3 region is CASNPGPSYEQYF. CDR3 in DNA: TGTGCCAGCAACCCTGGTCCCTCCTACGAGCAGTACTTC.

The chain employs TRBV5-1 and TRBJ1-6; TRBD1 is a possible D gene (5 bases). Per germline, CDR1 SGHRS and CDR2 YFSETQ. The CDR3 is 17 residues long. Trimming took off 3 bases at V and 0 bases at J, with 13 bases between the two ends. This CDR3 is CASSSEVGGSYNSPLHF. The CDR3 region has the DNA TGCGCCAGCAGCTCGGAAGTGGGGGGCTCCTATAATTCACCCCTCCACTTT.

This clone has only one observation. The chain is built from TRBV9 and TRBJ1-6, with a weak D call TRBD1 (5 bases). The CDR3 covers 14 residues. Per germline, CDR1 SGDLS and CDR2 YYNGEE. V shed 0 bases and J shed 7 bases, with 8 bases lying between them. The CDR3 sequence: CASSVAPGNSPLHF. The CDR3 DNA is TGTGCCAGCAGCGTAGCACCAGGGAATTCACCCCTCCACTTT.

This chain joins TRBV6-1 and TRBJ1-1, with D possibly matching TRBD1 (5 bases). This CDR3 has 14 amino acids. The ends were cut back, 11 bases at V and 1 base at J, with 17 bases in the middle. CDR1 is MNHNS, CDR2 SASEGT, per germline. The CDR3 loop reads CAGVRGAANTEAFF. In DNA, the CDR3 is TGTGCCGGCGTAAGAGGGGCGGCGAACACTGAAGCTTTCTTT.

For the CDR3, the DNA is TGTGCCAGCAGCTTAGGGAGGCGCGGACGCCCCGGGGAGACCCAGTACTTC. Its translation is CASSLGRRGRPGETQYF. V gene TRBV7-8 combines with J gene TRBJ2-5, with TRBD2 as a possible D gene (5 bases). The CDR3 sequence is 17 residues long. The V gene's germline CDR1 is SGHVS and CDR2 FQNEAQ. Deletions cut 1 base from V and 5 bases from J, with 20 bases between.

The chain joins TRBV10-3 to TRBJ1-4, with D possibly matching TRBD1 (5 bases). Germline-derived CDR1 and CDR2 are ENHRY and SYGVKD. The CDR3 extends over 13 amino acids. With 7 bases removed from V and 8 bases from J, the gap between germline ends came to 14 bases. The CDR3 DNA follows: TGTGCCATCACTGCGAGGGACGGGGAAAAACTGTTTTTT. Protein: CAITARDGEKLFF.

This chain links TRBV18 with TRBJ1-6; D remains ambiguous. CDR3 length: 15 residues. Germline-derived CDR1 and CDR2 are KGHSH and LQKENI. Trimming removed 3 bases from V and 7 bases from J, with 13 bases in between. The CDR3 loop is CASSPKQSPNSPLHF. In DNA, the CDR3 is TGTGCCAGCTCACCGAAACAGAGCCCCAATTCACCCCTCCACTTT.